Listed here are 32 T cell receptor beta chains from one sample, sequenced in a study of CD8+ T cells in alopecia areata. Treatment specified: oral pan-JAK inhibitor, 5-10 mg twice daily. Investigators isolated RNA and reverse transcribed it into cDNA to act as the sequencing template. Generated by immunoSEQ multiplex PCR, the TCRdb table keeps only in-frame clones and is missing some. This sample carries some 190,000 clones, 45% to 75% of them seen once, and the ten largest clones take about 0.69%. Sample: CD4+ T cells sorted from blood, taken at week 4, from a patient treated with tofacitinib. The receptor set was obtained from a human donor with alopecia areata.

This clone was counted between two and nine times. The rearrangement joins TRBV6-5 to TRBJ1-2, with 7 bases identical to TRBD1. The CDR3 runs to 12 residues. The germline CDR1 and CDR2 sequences are MNHEY and SVGAGI. V shed 6 bases, J shed 7 bases, and the junction held 5 bases outside the gene matches. The CDR3 protein is CASSRQGFGYTF. The CDR3, as DNA: TGTGCCAGCAGCCGACAGGGCTTTGGCTACACCTTC.

This chain joins TRBV9 and TRBJ2-2, with unresolved D. Per the germline V gene, CDR1 is SGDLS and CDR2 is YYNGEE. The V and J ends lost 0 bases and 8 bases respectively, with 5 bases between them. The CDR3 totals 12 residues. Here the CDR3 DNA reads TGTGCCAGCAGCGTAGAGTTTGGGGAGCTGTTTTTT. This translates into CASSVEFGELFF. Full variable domain (missing parts from reference TRBV9 and TRBJ2-2): DSGVTQTPKHLITATGQRVTLRCSPRSGDLSVYWYQQSLDQGLQFLIQYYNGEERAKGNILERFSAQQFPDLHSELNLSSLELGDSALYFCASSVEFGELFFGEGSRLTVL.

The rearrangement uses TRBV10-3 and TRBJ2-1; D is perhaps TRBD1 or TRBD2 (5 bases each). Germline lookup yields CDR1 ENHRY and CDR2 SYGVKD. Trimming removed 11 bases from V and 8 bases from J, with 19 bases in between. The CDR3 sequence is 13 residues long. The CDR3 nucleotides are TGTGCCCCGCCCGGGGACCTTGCCGATGAGCAGTTCTTC. Its protein product is CAPPGDLADEQFF.

CDR3 sequence: CSVDGPGIETQYF. DNA for the CDR3: TGCAGCGTTGACGGCCCCGGGATAGAGACCCAGTACTTC. This chain connects TRBV29-1 to TRBJ2-5, with a possible D match to TRBD2 (5 bases). The CDR3 has 13 amino acids. V lost 3 bases and J lost 4, with 12 bases in between. Germline CDR1 is SQVTM and CDR2 is ANQGSEA. Based on the CDR3 plus reference TRBV29-1 and TRBJ2-5, the full variable domain is SAVISQKPSRDICQRGTSLTIQCQVDSQVTMMFWYRQQPGQSLTLIATANQGSEATYESGFVIDKFPISRPNLTFSTLTVSNMSPEDSSIYLCSVDGPGIETQYFGPGTRLLVL.

This chain connects TRBV4-1 to TRBJ2-7; D unclear. The CDR3 length is 14 residues. Trimming pared 3 bases from V and 5 bases from J, leaving 14 bases between. Per germline, CDR1 MGHRA and CDR2 YSYEKL. The CDR3 nucleotides read TGCGCCAGCAGCCAGCTCTTAGTACGGGACGAGCAGTACTTC. Translated, it gives CASSQLLVRDEQYF.

There are a few counts of this clone. The V gene is TRBV12-5, the J gene TRBJ2-1; 12 positions match TRBD2. The CDR3 spans 15 residues. The trim removed 6 bases at V and 6 bases at J, leaving 6 bases unmatched. Germline values: CDR1 LGHNT, CDR2 FRNRAP. The CDR3 DNA follows: TGTGCTAGTGGACTAGCGGGAGGAGTGGGCAATGAGCAGTTCTTC. Amino acids: CASGLAGGVGNEQFF. Full variable domain (missing parts from reference TRBV12-5 and TRBJ2-1): DARVTQTPRHKVTEMGQEVTMRCQPILGHNTVFWYRQTMMQGLELLAYFRNRAPLDDSGMPKDRFSAEMPDATLATLKIQPSEPRDSAVYFCASGLAGGVGNEQFFGPGTRLTVL.

The rearrangement uses TRBV2 and TRBJ2-1; D may be TRBD2 (6 bases). Per the germline V gene, CDR1 is SNHLY and CDR2 is FYNNEI. Trimming removed 6 bases at V and 7 bases at J, with 19 bases between. CDR3 size: 15 residues. CDR3: CASRVGTPLLNEQFF. CDR3 DNA sequence: TGTGCCAGCAGGGTAGGGACTCCCCTACTGAATGAGCAGTTCTTC.

The chain joins TRBV30 to TRBJ1-2, with 7 positions matching TRBD1. Per germline, CDR1 GTSNPN and CDR2 SVGIG (reference sequence). The CDR3 runs 12 residues. The trim removed 8 bases at V and 4 bases at J, leaving 7 bases unmatched. CDR3 sequence: CARNRDSYGYTF. The CDR3 DNA is TGTGCCCGAAACCGGGACAGCTATGGCTACACCTTC.

The chain is built from TRBV2 and TRBJ2-3; D ambiguous. There are 14 residues in the CDR3. The germline V gene encodes CDR1 SNHLY and CDR2 FYNNEI. Trimming stripped 2 bases from V and 1 base from J, with 7 bases between. In DNA, the CDR3 is TGTGCCAGCAGTGAATTCAGCGGCACAGATACGCAGTATTTT. As protein: CASSEFSGTDTQYF.

The J gene is TRBJ2-3, the V gene TRBV6-4, with no clear D. The length of the CDR3 is 12 residues. Germline V CDR1 and CDR2: MRHNA, SNTAGT. The V end was cut by 7 bases, the J end by 6 bases, with 11 bases between. The CDR3 DNA follows: TGTGCCAGCACTTCAGACGGGGATACGCAGTATTTT. Encoded protein: CASTSDGDTQYF.

J is TRBJ2-5 and V is TRBV5-1, with a weak D call TRBD2 (6 bases). V was cut by 8 bases and J by 5 bases, with 16 bases left in between. Germline loops: CDR1 SGHRS, CDR2 YFSETQ. This CDR3 comprises 13 residues. CDR3 bases: TGCGCCAGTGTCGCACTGGAGGGTGAGACCCAGTACTTC. Translated, it gives CASVALEGETQYF.

In its sample, this clone was seen a few times. The chain has TRBV7-9 and TRBJ2-3; D is unclear. V was trimmed by 5 bases and J by 0 bases, leaving 9 bases between them. The germline gives CDR1 SEHNR, CDR2 FQNEAQ (reference sequence). The CDR3 is made up of 14 amino acids. The DNA of the CDR3 is TGTGCCAGCAGCCACCCCCCGAGCACAGATACGCAGTATTTT. This sequence encodes CASSHPPSTDTQYF.

This clone has just one count. The chain uses TRBV30 and TRBJ1-1, with TRBD1 identical over 8 bases. V lost 6 bases, J lost 2 bases, and 14 bases stayed unmatched. The CDR3 totals 16 residues. Germline V gene data show CDR1 as GTSNPN and CDR2 as SVGIG (reference sequence). The CDR3 DNA reads as TGTGCCTGCCAGGGCCAGGGGGCCACCCAAAACACTGAAGCTTTCTTT. Protein sequence: CACQGQGATQNTEAFF.

This rearrangement joins TRBV30 to TRBJ2-7; D ambiguous. V was pared by 5 bases and J by 4 bases, with 12 bases between. Germline CDR1 reads GTSNPN; CDR2 reads SVGIG (reference sequence). This CDR3 is 12 amino acids long. CDR3 bases: TGTGCCTGGGGGTCTACGAGGTACGAGCAGTACTTC. It yields the protein CAWGSTRYEQYF.

This clone was detected only a few times. V usage is TRBV29-1 and J usage is TRBJ1-1, with TRBD1 identical over 11 bases. The CDR3 spans 14 residues. The V gene's germline CDR1 is SQVTM and CDR2 ANQGSEA. The trim removed 5 bases at V and 12 bases at J, leaving 14 bases unmatched. CDR3 nucleotide sequence: TGCAGCGTTTGGGACAGGGGGGCAGCTGTAGCGCCTTTCTTT. The encoded protein is CSVWDRGAAVAPFF. The variable domain in full, with the rest retrieved from reference TRBV29-1 and TRBJ1-1, is SAVISQKPSRDICQRGTSLTIQCQVDSQVTMMFWYRQQPGQSLTLIATANQGSEATYESGFVIDKFPISRPNLTFSTLTVSNMSPEDSSIYLCSVWDRGAAVAPFFGQGTRLTVV.

This clone appeared a few times. The V call is TRBV23-1, the J call TRBJ2-7; D not certain. Being an ORF, TRBV23-1 has a function that is uncertain. The CDR3 sequence is 14 residues long. Trimming shortened V by 2 bases and J by 4 bases, and 12 bases separated the two germline ends. CDR3 coding DNA: TGCGCCAGCAGTCAAAAGTTCTGGGTTTACGAGCAGTACTTC. Translating it yields CASSQKFWVYEQYF.

The CDR3 here is CSVHPNGHTGELFF. CDR3 bases: TGCAGCGTTCACCCAAATGGCCACACCGGGGAGCTGTTTTTT. This chain connects TRBV29-1 to TRBJ2-2; no clear D gene. Germline values: CDR1 SQVTM, CDR2 ANQGSEA. The CDR3 totals 14 residues. Trimming pared 5 bases from V and 3 bases from J, leaving 13 bases between.

The chain employs TRBV30 and TRBJ1-5, with TRBD1 identical over 8 bases. The CDR3 extends over 14 amino acids. The germline V gene encodes CDR1 GTSNPN and CDR2 SVGIG (reference sequence). The ends lost 2 bases at V and 6 bases at J; junction bases unmatched: 6. CDR3 amino acids: CAWSFGQGSQPQHF. The CDR3 nucleotides are TGTGCCTGGAGTTTCGGACAGGGTAGTCAGCCCCAGCATTTT. The variable domain in full, completed from reference TRBV30 and TRBJ1-5, reads SQTIHQWPATLVQPVGSPLSLECTVEGTSNPNLYWYRQAAGRGLQLLFYSVGIGQISSEVPQNLSASRPQDRQFILSSKKLLLSDSGFYLCAWSFGQGSQPQHFGDGTRLSIL.

This chain connects TRBV7-9 to TRBJ2-4; maybe TRBD1 (5 bases). Trimming cost V 1 base and J 9 bases, with 13 bases left between them. Germline lookup yields CDR1 SEHNR and CDR2 FQNEAQ (reference sequence). The CDR3 runs to 14 residues. The CDR3 protein is CASSLEGVLGIQYF. The CDR3 bases are TGTGCCAGCAGCTTAGAAGGGGTATTGGGCATTCAGTACTTC.

This chain links TRBV30 with TRBJ2-7; the D gene is possibly TRBD1 (6 bases). CDR1 and CDR2 from the germline V gene are GTSNPN and SVGIG (reference sequence). The germline V and J ends were trimmed by 0 bases and 4 bases, with 19 bases remaining between them. The CDR3 length is 16 residues. The CDR3 DNA sequence: TGTGCCTGGAGTGTACCCTCTAGGGGGAGACTGTACGAGCAGTACTTC. Protein sequence: CAWSVPSRGRLYEQYF. Filled out from reference TRBV30 and TRBJ2-7, the complete variable domain reads SQTIHQWPATLVQPVGSPLSLECTVEGTSNPNLYWYRQAAGRGLQLLFYSVGIGQISSEVPQNLSASRPQDRQFILSSKKLLLSDSGFYLCAWSVPSRGRLYEQYFGPGTRLTVT.

The table lists this clone with a few counts. The V and J genes are TRBV23-1 and TRBJ1-1; unclear D gene. TRBV23-1 is an ORF, and what it does is uncertain. This CDR3 has 14 residues. V was clipped by 4 bases and J by 0 bases, with 9 bases between them. CDR3 sequence reads: CASSPGQLNTEAFF. The CDR3 DNA follows: TGCGCCAGCAGTCCAGGCCAGTTGAACACTGAAGCTTTCTTT.

V and J are TRBV4-3 and TRBJ1-4; a possible D gene is TRBD1 (5 bases). V was shortened by 0 bases and J by 9 bases, with 11 bases between the two germline ends. Germline V gene sequence: CDR1 LGHNA, CDR2 YSLEER. This CDR3 region has 14 residues. The CDR3: CASSQEYGTQKLFF. CDR3 sequence (DNA): TGCGCCAGCAGCCAAGAGTACGGGACTCAAAAACTGTTTTTT.

This rearrangement joins TRBV7-8 to TRBJ2-3; D possibly corresponds to TRBD2 (6 bases). There are 15 residues in the CDR3. V lost 1 base and J lost 0, with 8 bases in between. In germline, CDR1 is SGHVS, CDR2 FQNEAQ. CDR3 in amino acids: CASSLGLASTDTQYF. CDR3 bases: TGTGCCAGCAGCTTAGGTCTAGCGAGCACAGATACGCAGTATTTT.

The chain links TRBV4-1 to TRBJ1-4; D not certain. The CDR3 contains 15 residues. In germline, CDR1 is MGHRA, CDR2 YSYEKL. V was shortened by 1 base and J by 8 bases, with 14 bases between the two germline ends. The CDR3 DNA reads TGCGCCAGCAGCCAAGGGGCCTACATGGGGGAAAAACTGTTTTTT. Protein sequence: CASSQGAYMGEKLFF.

This clone came up a few times. The chain is built from TRBV7-9 and TRBJ2-5; D is unclear. The CDR3 is 11 amino acids. Germline lookup yields CDR1 SEHNR and CDR2 FQNEAQ (reference sequence). V was shortened by 5 bases and J by 5 bases, with 6 bases between the two germline ends. The chain's CDR3 is CASSGTETQYF. CDR3 sequence (DNA): TGTGCCAGCAGCGGAACGGAGACCCAGTACTTC.

V and J are TRBV6-5 and TRBJ1-5; possible D gene TRBD1, 5 bases. There are 14 residues in the CDR3. The V and J ends lost 6 bases and 5 bases respectively, with 14 bases between them. Per germline, CDR1 MNHEY and CDR2 SVGAGI. CDR3: CASSTGPRYQPQHF. Written as DNA, the CDR3 is TGTGCCAGCAGCACGGGACCGCGGTATCAGCCCCAGCATTTT.

About this clone itself: At one end the junction does not follow the germline gene, possibly because of a read error. The chain joins TRBV30 to TRBJ1-2; tentatively, D is TRBD1 (6 bases). The CDR3 totals 11 residues. CDR1 is GTSNPN, CDR2 SVGIG, per germline (reference sequence). This CDR3 reads CAWSEGGPGVF. CDR3 DNA: TGTGCCTGGAGTGAGGGGGGACCGGGAGTCTTC.

The chain employs TRBV7-7 and TRBJ2-1; 8 bases match TRBD1. The CDR3 runs 15 residues. Germline lookup yields CDR1 SSHAT and CDR2 FNYEAQ (reference sequence). V was clipped by 5 bases and J by 1 base; unmatched bases: 4. CDR3 in DNA: TGTGCCAGCAGCCCCGGACAGGGTTCCTACAATGAGCAGTTCTTC. Residues: CASSPGQGSYNEQFF.

DNA for the CDR3: TGTGCCAGCAGCTTCCTGGGGGATACGCAGTATTTT. Translation gives CASSFLGDTQYF. The chain uses TRBV7-2 and TRBJ2-3; the D is unclear. The V gene lost 3 bases and the J gene lost 6 bases, with 7 bases spanning the gap. Germline V lookup: CDR1 SGHTA, CDR2 FQGNSA. This CDR3 is 12 amino acids long. The entire variable domain, with the rest obtained from reference TRBV7-2 and TRBJ2-3, is as follows: GAGVSQSPSNKVTEKGKDVELRCDPISGHTALYWYRQSLGQGLEFLIYFQGNSAPDKSGLPSDRFSAERTGGSVSTLTIQRTQQEDSAVYLCASSFLGDTQYFGPGTRLTVL.

The genes are TRBV27 and TRBJ2-2; no firm D call. In germline, CDR1 is MNHEY, CDR2 SMNVEV (reference sequence). The germline V and J ends were trimmed by 4 bases and 4 bases, with 10 bases remaining between them. The CDR3 has 14 residues. This CDR3 is CASSSWLATGELFF. The CDR3 DNA follows: TGTGCCAGCAGTTCCTGGTTAGCCACCGGGGAGCTGTTTTTT.

This chain connects TRBV28 to TRBJ1-2, with 9 bases aligning to TRBD1. V lost 8 bases to trimming and J lost 3 bases; unmatched junction nucleotides: 10. This CDR3 has 15 residues. From germline, CDR1 is MDHEN and CDR2 SYDVKM. The CDR3 protein is CASAHSTGGHYGYTF. CDR3 coding DNA: TGTGCCAGCGCCCACTCAACAGGGGGCCACTATGGCTACACCTTC.

The chain couples TRBV2 to TRBJ2-5; weak D call: TRBD2 (6 bases). V shed 8 bases and J shed 2 bases, with 12 bases lying between them. Germline CDR1 and CDR2: SNHLY and FYNNEI. The CDR3 totals 13 residues. CDR3 region: CASRWREQETQYF. DNA for the CDR3: TGTGCCAGCCGTTGGAGGGAGCAAGAGACCCAGTACTTC.